The clone carrying this T cell receptor (beta chain) was observed once. Study processing details: Estimation of nucleated cell counts was performed using reference gene primer amplification. Assay used: immunoSEQ multiplex PCR; TCRdb lists only in-frame clones, some missing. V and J calls and clone size follow that table, whereas D and trimming were derived from the DNA. This table holds about 54,000 clones, about nine tenths found once. This sample stems from a study of blood T cell repertoires in COVID-19. In the study overall: Sites across the United States, Italy and Spain contributed samples from acute and convalescent COVID-19. The cDNA or gDNA used as material had been derived from T cells, B-cell-depleted T cells, or PBMCs.

The CDR3 loop spans 15 amino acids. Germline CDR1 reads SEHNR; CDR2 reads FQNEAQ (reference sequence). Trimming pared 5 bases from V and 2 bases from J, leaving 13 bases between. Sample: peripheral blood. The chain recombines TRBV7-9 with TRBJ2-1, with D possibly TRBD2 on 5 matching bases. The TCR sequence derives from a woman aged 40-49 years with active COVID-19. The CDR3 loop reads CASSRASGAYNEQFF. In DNA, the CDR3 is TGTGCCAGCAGCCGCGCGTCCGGGGCCTACAATGAGCAGTTCTTC.